This is a list of T cell receptor beta chains from one sample in a study of identical twins. TCRdb ran MiXCR on the 5' RACE reads and lists one entry per CDR3 protein. Of under 900,000 distinct CDR3 sequences in the sample, 10% to 15% were seen once. The same data also contributed to another study, on yellow fever vaccine responses in identical twins.

The sequenced sample consisted of PBMCs. The receptors shown here come from a woman younger than 30 in good health. Each CDR3 is given with its conserved first and last residue. D genes are given only for firm matches. Clone size, where shown, is once, few, many, or a class for clones that have expanded.

cdr3_length	v_call	d_call	j_call	clone_size	cdr3_aa	cdr3_nt
15	TRBV20-1	TRBD1	TRBJ2-2	few	CSASGNRGNTGELFF	TGCAGTGCTAGTGGGAACAGGGGGAACACCGGGGAGCTGTTTTTT
15	TRBV3-1	TRBD1	TRBJ2-7	-	CASSQASAGGYEQYF	TGTGCCAGCAGCCAAGCCTCGGCAGGGGGATACGAGCAGTACTTC
18	TRBV7-8	-	TRBJ2-1	-	CASSHGAYLSPNYNEQFF	TGTGCCAGCAGCCACGGGGCTTACCTCTCCCCCAACTACAATGAGCAGTTCTTC
15	TRBV12-3/TRBV12-4	-	TRBJ2-5	-	CASSWQGGPKKTQYF	TGTGCCAGCAGTTGGCAGGGTGGCCCCAAAAAGACCCAGTACTTC
13	TRBV12-3/TRBV12-4	TRBD1	TRBJ2-1	few	CASSWDRAREQFF	TGTGCCAGCAGTTGGGACAGGGCGCGCGAGCAGTTCTTC
15	TRBV20-1	-	TRBJ2-5	few	CSARNRALGGETQYF	TGCAGTGCTAGAAACCGGGCCCTAGGGGGGGAGACCCAGTACTTC
15	TRBV2	-	TRBJ2-1	many	CASSDRAGTYNEQFF	TGTGCCAGCAGTGATCGGGCGGGGACCTACAATGAGCAGTTCTTC
10	TRBV6-1	-	TRBJ1-2	few	CASIQVFYTF	TGTGCCAGCATACAGGTGTTCTACACCTTC
14	TRBV5-1	-	TRBJ2-3	-	CASSFTTDTDTQYF	TGCGCCAGCAGCTTTACCACAGACACAGATACGCAGTATTTT
11	TRBV7-9	-	TRBJ1-1	-	CASRGKTEAFF	TGTGCCAGCAGAGGAAAAACTGAAGCTTTCTTT
16	TRBV9	-	TRBJ1-1	few	CASSSFGSPANTEAFF	TGTGCCAGCAGCTCGTTCGGATCCCCGGCGAACACTGAAGCTTTCTTT
14	TRBV2	TRBD1	TRBJ1-4	few	CASQGGQSNEKLFF	TGTGCCAGTCAGGGGGGACAGTCGAATGAAAAACTGTTTTTT
13	TRBV2	-	TRBJ1-2	few	CANHGGSNYGYTF	TGTGCCAACCACGGAGGTAGTAACTATGGCTACACCTTC
19	TRBV5-1	-	TRBJ2-1	-	CASSLIFYGTPLSYNEQFF	TGCGCCAGCAGCTTGATATTTTATGGGACTCCACTCTCCTACAATGAGCAGTTCTTC
13	TRBV20-1	-	TRBJ1-2	-	CSARETTDYGYTF	TGCAGTGCTAGAGAGACGACAGATTATGGCTACACCTTC